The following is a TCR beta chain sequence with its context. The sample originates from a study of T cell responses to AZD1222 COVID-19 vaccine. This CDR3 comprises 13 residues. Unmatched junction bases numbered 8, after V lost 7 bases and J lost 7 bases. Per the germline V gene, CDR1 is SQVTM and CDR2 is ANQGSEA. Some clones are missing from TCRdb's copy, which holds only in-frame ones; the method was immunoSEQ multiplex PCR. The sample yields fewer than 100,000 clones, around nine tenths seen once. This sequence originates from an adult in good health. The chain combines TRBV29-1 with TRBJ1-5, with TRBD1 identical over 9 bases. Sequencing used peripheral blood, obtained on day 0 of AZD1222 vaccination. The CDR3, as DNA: TGCAGCGGGGGACAGGGCGTCGGACAGCCCCAGCATTTT. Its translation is CSGGQGVGQPQHF. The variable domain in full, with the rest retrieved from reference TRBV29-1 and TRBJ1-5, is SAVISQKPSRDICQRGTSLTIQCQVDSQVTMMFWYRQQPGQSLTLIATANQGSEATYESGFVIDKFPISRPNLTFSTLTVSNMSPEDSSIYLCSGGQGVGQPQHFGDGTRLSIL.